This TCR beta chain was identified during a study of cytomegalovirus exposure and HLA in healthy donors. Points from the study as a whole: Most observed TCR sequences were rare, whereas some public TCRs were detected in many donors.

PCR involved 60 Vbeta and 13 Jbeta primers. Libraries were prepared by immunoSEQ multiplex PCR; TCRdb keeps only in-frame clonotypes and omits some of them. The sample shows around 150,000 clones, roughly 77% of them seen only once. To note about this clone: As yet, its antigen is unknown.

With V trimmed by 6 bases and J by 3 bases, 4 bases remained unmatched. The CDR3 totals 15 residues. Germline values: CDR1 MNHEY, CDR2 SVGAGI. The sample was PBMCs. The rearrangement joins TRBV6-5 to TRBJ2-2; 10 nucleotides align to TRBD2. This clonotype was obtained from a man aged 50 to 59 in good health and CMV-seropositive. For the CDR3, the DNA is TGTGCCAGCAGGATAAGCGGGAGGGACACCGGGGAGCTGTTTTTT. It encodes CASRISGRDTGELFF.